Listed here is a single TCR beta chain. This clonotype appeared many times. The antigen it binds to is not known. No quality values exist for individual bases; no much larger clone is one base distant. Library prep was done by RT-PCR. Sequencing took place on an Illumina HiSeq 2500. TCRdb passed the public sequencing reads through fastp at Q25 and MiXCR, retaining productive beta sequences. Entries are consolidated by CDR3 protein sequence, retaining the most common genes and DNA. This sample holds approximately 570,000 distinct CDR3 sequences; less than 10% were observed only once. Over 10% of the sample comes from the top ten. CDR1 SQVTM and CDR2 ANQGSEA were looked up in the germline V gene. CDR3 length: 13 amino acids, cysteine to phenylalanine. Left in the record is the CDR3 DNA by itself, 39 bases read in frame from the first base. These data originate in a study of response to subunit inactivated influenza vaccine (dated by TCRdb to the late 2010s). Regarding the complete study: To follow how T cells responded to a trivalent subunit inactivated influenza vaccine, the researchers relied on deep quantitative profiling of the T cell receptor repertoire.

The paper as a whole reports these results and caveats: The authors proposed that each seasonal influenza vaccination may bring in only a limited number of new T cells.

The clonotype originates from a man aged 50-75 years who received an inactivated influenza vaccine. Donor details come from another sample of the same person, matched by shared clones. Sequenced material: PBMCs from blood, taken 23 months after vaccination. The chain links TRBV29-1 with TRBJ2-7, with 7 bases matching TRBD2. The CDR3 region: CSTQRDPLAEQYF. The bases are TGCAGTACCCAGCGGGACCCCCTTGCCGAGCAGTACTTC.